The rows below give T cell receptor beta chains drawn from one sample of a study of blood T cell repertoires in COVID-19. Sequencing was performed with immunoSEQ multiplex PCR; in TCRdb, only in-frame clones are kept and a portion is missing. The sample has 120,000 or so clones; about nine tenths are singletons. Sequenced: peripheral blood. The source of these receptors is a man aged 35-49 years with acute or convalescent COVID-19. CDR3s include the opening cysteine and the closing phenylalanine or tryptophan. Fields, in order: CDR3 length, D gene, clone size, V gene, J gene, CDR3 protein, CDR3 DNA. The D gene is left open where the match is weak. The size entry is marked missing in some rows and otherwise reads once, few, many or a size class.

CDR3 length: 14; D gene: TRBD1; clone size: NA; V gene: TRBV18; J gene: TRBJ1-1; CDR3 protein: CASSSDRGLTEAFF; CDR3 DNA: TGTGCCAGCTCATCTGACAGGGGGCTCACTGAAGCTTTCTTT
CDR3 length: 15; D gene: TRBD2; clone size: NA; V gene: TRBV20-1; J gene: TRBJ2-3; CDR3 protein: CSASLAGSSGDTQYF; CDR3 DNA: TGCAGTGCTAGTCTAGCGGGGTCTTCCGGAGATACGCAGTATTTT
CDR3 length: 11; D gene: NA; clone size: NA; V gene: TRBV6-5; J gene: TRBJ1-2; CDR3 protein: CAVKKLYGYTF; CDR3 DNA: TGTGCCGTCAAGAAGCTCTATGGCTACACCTTC
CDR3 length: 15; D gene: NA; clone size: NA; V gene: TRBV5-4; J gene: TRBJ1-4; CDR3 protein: CASSSQGNINEKLFF; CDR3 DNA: TGTGCCAGCAGCTCACAGGGTAACATTAATGAAAAACTGTTTTTT
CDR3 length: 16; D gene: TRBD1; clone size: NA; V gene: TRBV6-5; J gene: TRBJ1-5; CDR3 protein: CASSYTGTGPNQPQHF; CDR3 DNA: TGTGCCAGCAGTTACACGGGGACAGGTCCAAATCAGCCCCAGCATTTT
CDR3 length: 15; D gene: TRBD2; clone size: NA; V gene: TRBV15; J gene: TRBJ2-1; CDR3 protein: CATSSRTSRYNEQFF; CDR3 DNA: TGTGCCACCAGCAGTCGGACTAGCCGATACAATGAGCAGTTCTTC
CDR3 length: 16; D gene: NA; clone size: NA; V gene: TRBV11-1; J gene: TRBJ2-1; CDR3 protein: CASSPRTYSSYNEQFF; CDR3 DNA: TGTGCCAGCAGCCCCCGGACTTACAGCTCCTACAATGAGCAGTTCTTC
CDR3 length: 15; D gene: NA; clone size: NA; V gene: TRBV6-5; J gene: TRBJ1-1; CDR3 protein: CASSYQGQGEIRAFF; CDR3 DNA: TGTGCCAGCAGTTACCAGGGGCAGGGAGAAATCAGGGCTTTCTTT
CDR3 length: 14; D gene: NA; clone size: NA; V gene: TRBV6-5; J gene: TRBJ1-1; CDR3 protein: CATHFLVGGTEAFF; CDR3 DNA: TGTGCCACCCACTTTTTGGTAGGGGGCACTGAAGCTTTCTTT
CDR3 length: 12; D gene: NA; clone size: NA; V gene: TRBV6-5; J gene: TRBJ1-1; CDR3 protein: CASREKNTEAFF; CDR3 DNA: TGTGCCAGCAGGGAGAAGAACACTGAAGCTTTCTTT
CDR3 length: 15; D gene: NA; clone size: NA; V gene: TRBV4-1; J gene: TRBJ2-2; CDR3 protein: CASSPLVGKAGELFF; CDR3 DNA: TGCGCCAGCAGCCCCTTAGTCGGGAAAGCCGGGGAGCTGTTTTTT
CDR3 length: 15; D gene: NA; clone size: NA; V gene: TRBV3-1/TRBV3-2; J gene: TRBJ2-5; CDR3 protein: CASSQSVGGPQTQYF; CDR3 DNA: TGTGCCAGCAGCCAATCGGTGGGAGGCCCCCAGACCCAGTACTTC
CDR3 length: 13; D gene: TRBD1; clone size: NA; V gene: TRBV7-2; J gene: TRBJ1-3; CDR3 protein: CASSLAGGNTIYF; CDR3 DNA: TGTGCCAGCAGCTTAGCAGGGGGCAACACCATATATTTT
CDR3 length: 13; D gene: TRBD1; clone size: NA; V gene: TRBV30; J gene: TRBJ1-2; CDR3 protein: CASKTGGTYGYTF; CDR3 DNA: TGTGCCTCAAAGACAGGGGGCACCTATGGCTACACCTTC
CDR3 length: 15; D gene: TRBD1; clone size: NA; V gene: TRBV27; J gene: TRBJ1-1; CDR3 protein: CASNKRQGLGTEAFF; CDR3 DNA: TGTGCCAGCAATAAACGACAGGGATTGGGGACTGAAGCTTTCTTT
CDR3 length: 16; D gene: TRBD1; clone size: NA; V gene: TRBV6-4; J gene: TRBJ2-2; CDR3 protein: CASSDTDRGIAGELFF; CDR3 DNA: TGTGCCAGCAGTGACACAGACAGGGGAATCGCCGGGGAGCTGTTTTTT
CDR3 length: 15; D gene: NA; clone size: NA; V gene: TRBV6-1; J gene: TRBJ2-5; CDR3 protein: CASSEAPRGGETQYF; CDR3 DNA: TGTGCCAGCAGTGAAGCGCCTAGAGGCGGTGAGACCCAGTACTTC
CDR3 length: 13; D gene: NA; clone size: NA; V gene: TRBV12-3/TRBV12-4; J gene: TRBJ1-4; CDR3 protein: CASQGFVNEKLFF; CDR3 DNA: TGTGCCAGCCAGGGGTTTGTTAATGAAAAACTGTTTTTT
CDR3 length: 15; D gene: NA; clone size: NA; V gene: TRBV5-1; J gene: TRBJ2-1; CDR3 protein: CASSLGWARGNEQFF; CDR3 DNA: TGCGCCAGCAGCTTGGGGTGGGCCAGGGGCAATGAGCAGTTCTTC
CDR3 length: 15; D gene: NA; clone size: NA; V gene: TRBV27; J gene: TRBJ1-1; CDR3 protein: CASSFLGFGDTEAFF; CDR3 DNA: TGTGCCAGCAGTTTTTTGGGGTTCGGGGACACTGAAGCTTTCTTT
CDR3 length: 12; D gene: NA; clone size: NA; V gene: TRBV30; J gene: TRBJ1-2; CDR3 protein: CAWSTRVEIDTF; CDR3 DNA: TGTGCCTGGAGTACCCGGGTGGAGATTGACACCTTC
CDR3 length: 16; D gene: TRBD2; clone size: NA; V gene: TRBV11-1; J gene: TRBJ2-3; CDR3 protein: CASSLLAGVFTDTQYF; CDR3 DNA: TGTGCCAGCAGCTTACTAGCGGGGGTGTTCACAGATACGCAGTATTTT
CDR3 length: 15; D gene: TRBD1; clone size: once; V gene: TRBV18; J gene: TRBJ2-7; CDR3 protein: CASSPLTDRSSEQYF; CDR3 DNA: TGTGCCAGCTCACCACTGACGGACAGGTCTAGCGAGCAGTACTTC
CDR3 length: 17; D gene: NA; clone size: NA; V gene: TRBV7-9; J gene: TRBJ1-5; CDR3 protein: CASSLHLQGRGNQPQHF; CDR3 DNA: TGTGCCAGCAGCTTACATCTTCAGGGAAGAGGCAATCAGCCCCAGCATTTT
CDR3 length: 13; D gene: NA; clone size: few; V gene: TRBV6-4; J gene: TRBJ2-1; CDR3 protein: CASSDSEINEQFF; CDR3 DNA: TGTGCCAGCAGTGACTCGGAGATCAATGAGCAGTTCTTC
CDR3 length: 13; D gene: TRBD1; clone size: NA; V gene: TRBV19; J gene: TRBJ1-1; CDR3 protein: CASRTGSPNEAFF; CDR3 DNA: TGTGCCAGTAGGACAGGGAGCCCCAATGAAGCTTTCTTT
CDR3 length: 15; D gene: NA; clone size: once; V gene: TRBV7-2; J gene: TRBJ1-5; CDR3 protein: CASSLAGQNNQPQHF; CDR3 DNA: TGTGCCAGCAGCTTAGCGGGCCAGAACAATCAGCCCCAGCATTTT
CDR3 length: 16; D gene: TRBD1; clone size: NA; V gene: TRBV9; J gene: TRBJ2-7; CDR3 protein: CASSLTPGQGIHEQYF; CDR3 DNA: TGTGCCAGCAGCCTAACACCGGGACAGGGTATCCACGAGCAGTACTTC
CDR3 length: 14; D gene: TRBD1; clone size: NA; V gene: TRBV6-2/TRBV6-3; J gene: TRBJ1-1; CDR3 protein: CASSWGQGETEAFF; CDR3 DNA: TGTGCCAGCAGTTGGGGACAGGGTGAGACTGAAGCTTTCTTT
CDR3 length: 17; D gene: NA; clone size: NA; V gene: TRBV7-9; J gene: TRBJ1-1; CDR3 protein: CASSRTGISGSNTEAFF; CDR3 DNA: TGTGCCAGCAGCAGAACAGGGATCTCGGGGTCGAACACTGAAGCTTTCTTT
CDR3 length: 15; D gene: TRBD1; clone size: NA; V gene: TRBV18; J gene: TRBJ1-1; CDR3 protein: CASSPTGVKDTEAFF; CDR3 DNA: TGTGCCAGCTCACCGACAGGGGTTAAAGACACTGAAGCTTTCTTT
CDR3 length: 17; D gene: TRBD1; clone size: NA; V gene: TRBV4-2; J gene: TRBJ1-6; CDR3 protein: CASSQGDRSSYNSPLHF; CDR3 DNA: TGTGCCAGCAGCCAGGGGGACAGGAGCTCCTATAATTCACCCCTCCACTTT
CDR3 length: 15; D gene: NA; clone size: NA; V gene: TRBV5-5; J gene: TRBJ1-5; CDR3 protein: CASSTRTGLNQPQHF; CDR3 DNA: TGTGCCAGCAGCACGCGGACTGGCCTGAATCAGCCCCAGCATTTT
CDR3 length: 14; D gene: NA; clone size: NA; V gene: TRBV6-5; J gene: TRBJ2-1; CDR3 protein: CASRPLGRHNEQFF; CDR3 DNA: TGTGCCAGCAGACCCCTGGGGAGGCACAATGAGCAGTTCTTC
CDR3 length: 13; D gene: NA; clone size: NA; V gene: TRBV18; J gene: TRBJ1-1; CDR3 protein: CASSASMNTEAFF; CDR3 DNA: TGTGCCAGCTCCGCCTCTATGAACACTGAAGCTTTCTTT
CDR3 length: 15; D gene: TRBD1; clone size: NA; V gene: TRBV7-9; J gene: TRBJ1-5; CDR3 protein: CASSPSGTDNQPQHF; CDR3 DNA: TGTGCCAGCAGCCCTTCTGGGACAGACAATCAGCCCCAGCATTTT
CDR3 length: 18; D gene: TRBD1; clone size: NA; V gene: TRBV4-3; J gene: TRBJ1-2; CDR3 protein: CASSQGLLGQGRLGGYTF; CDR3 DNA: TGCGCCAGCAGCCAAGGTTTGCTGGGACAGGGGCGCCTGGGCGGCTACACCTTC
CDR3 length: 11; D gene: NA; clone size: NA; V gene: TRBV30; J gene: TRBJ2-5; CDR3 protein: CASRGQETQYF; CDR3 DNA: TGTGCCTCCCGGGGCCAAGAGACCCAGTACTTC
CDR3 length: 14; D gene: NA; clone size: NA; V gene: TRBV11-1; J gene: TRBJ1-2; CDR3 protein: CASSSLRSTYGYTF; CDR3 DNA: TGTGCCAGCAGCTCCCTGAGATCCACCTATGGCTACACCTTC
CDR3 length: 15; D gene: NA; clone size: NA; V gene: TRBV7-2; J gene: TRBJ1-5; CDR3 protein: CASSTDPPGDQPQHF; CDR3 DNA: TGTGCCAGCAGCACCGACCCCCCGGGGGATCAGCCCCAGCATTTT
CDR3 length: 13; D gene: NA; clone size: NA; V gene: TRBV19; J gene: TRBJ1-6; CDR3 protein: CASRTSGDSPLHF; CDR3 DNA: TGTGCCAGTAGGACGTCAGGCGATTCACCCCTCCACTTT
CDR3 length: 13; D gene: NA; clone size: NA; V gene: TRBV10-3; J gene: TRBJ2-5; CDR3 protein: CAISEVREETQYF; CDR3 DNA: TGTGCCATCAGTGAAGTCAGGGAAGAGACCCAGTACTTC
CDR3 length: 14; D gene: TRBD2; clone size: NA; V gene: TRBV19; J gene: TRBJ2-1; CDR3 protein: CASSIQRDANEQFF; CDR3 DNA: TGTGCCAGTAGTATCCAGCGGGATGCCAATGAGCAGTTCTTC
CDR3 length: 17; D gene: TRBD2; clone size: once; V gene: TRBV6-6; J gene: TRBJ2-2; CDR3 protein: CASSRGTSGRGTGELFF; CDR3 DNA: TGTGCCAGCAGTCGAGGGACTAGCGGGAGGGGTACCGGGGAGCTGTTTTTT
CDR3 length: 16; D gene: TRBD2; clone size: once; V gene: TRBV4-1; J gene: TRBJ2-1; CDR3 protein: CASGARGLDPYNEQFF; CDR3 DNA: TGCGCCAGCGGGGCAAGGGGACTAGATCCCTACAATGAGCAGTTCTTC
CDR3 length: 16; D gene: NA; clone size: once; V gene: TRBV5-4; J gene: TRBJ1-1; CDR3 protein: CASSLAGEGRNTEAFF; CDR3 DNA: TGTGCCAGCAGCTTGGCCGGGGAAGGGCGGAACACTGAAGCTTTCTTT